This T cell receptor (beta chain) was captured by sequencing in a study of cytomegalovirus exposure and HLA in healthy donors. General study points: In most subjects, TCR beta sequences reportedly gave accurate predictions of HLA-A and HLA-B alleles.

Trimming cost V 1 base and J 4 bases, with 10 bases left between them. The germline V gene encodes CDR1 SGHVS and CDR2 FQNEAQ. The CDR3 totals 14 residues. This clone came up a few times. The antigen is unknown. The PCR contained 60 Vbeta and 13 Jbeta primers. Assay used: immunoSEQ multiplex PCR; TCRdb lists only in-frame clones, some missing. The sample shows approximately 160,000 clones, roughly 70% of them seen only once. V and J are TRBV7-8 and TRBJ1-1, with D unresolved. This clonotype was obtained from a woman in her forties or fifties in good health and CMV-seropositive. The sequenced sample was PBMCs. Here the CDR3 reads CASSLGSGLTEAFF. The DNA of the CDR3 is TGTGCCAGCAGCTTAGGTAGTGGGCTCACTGAAGCTTTCTTT. Full variable domain (outside the CDR3, taken from reference TRBV7-8 and TRBJ1-1): GAGVSQSPRYKVAKRGQDVALRCDPISGHVSLFWYQQALGQGPEFLTYFQNEAQLDKSGLPSDRFFAERPEGSVSTLKIQRTQQEDSAVYLCASSLGSGLTEAFFGQGTRLTVV.